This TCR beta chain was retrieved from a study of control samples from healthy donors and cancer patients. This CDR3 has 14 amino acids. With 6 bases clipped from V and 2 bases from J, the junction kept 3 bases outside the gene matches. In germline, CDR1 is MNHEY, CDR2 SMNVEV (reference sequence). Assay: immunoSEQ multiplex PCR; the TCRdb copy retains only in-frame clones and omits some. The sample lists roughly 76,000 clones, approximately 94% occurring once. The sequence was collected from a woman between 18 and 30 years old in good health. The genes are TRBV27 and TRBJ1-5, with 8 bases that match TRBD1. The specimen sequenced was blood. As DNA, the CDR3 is TGTGCCAGCAGGATACAGGGGGGCAATCAGCCCCAGCATTTT. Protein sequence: CASRIQGGNQPQHF.